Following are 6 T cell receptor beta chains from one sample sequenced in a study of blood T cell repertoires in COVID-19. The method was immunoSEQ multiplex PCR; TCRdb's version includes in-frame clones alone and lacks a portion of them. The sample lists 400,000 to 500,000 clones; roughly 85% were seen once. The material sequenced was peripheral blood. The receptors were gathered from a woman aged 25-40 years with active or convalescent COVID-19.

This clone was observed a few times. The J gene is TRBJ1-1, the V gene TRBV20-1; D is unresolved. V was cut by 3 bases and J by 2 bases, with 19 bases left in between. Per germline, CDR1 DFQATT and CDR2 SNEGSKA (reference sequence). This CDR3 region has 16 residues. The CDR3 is CSASRVQVISNTEAFF. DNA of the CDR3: TGCAGTGCTAGTAGAGTTCAAGTAATATCTAACACTGAAGCTTTCTTT.

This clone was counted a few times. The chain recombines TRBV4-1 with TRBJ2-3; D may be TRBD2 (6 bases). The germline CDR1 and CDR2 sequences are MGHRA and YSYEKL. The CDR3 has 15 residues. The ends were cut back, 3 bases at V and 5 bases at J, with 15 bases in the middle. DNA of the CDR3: TGCGCCAGCAGCCAGCTACCGGGGGTCATAGATACGCAGTATTTT. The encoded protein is CASSQLPGVIDTQYF.

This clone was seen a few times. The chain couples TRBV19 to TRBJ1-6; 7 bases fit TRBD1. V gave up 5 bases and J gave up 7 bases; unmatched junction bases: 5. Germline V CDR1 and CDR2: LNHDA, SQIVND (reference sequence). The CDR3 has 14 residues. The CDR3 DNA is TGTGCCAGTAGTGGGGGGACAGCGAATTCACCCCTCCACTTT. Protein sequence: CASSGGTANSPLHF.

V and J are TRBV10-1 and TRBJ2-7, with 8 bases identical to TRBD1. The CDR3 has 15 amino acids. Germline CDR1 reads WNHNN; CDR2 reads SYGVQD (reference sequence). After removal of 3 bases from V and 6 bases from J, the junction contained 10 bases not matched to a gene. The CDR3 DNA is TGCGCCAGCAGTGATCCGTGGACAGGGAAGGGCGAGCAGTACTTC. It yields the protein CASSDPWTGKGEQYF.

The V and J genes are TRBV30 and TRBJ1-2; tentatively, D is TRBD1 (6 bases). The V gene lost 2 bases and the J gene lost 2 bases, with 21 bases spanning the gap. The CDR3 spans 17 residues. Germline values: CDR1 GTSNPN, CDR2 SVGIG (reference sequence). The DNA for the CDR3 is TGTGCCTGGAGTTTCCTTAGACCCACAGGGCAAAACTATGGCTACACCTTC. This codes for CAWSFLRPTGQNYGYTF.

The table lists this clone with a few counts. In DNA form, the CDR3 reads TGCGCCAGCAGCTCCCGATCTGAATACTTTTACGAGCAGTACTTC. Protein product: CASSSRSEYFYEQYF. The gene calls are TRBV5-1 and TRBJ2-7, with unresolved D. V lost 3 bases and J lost 4, with 17 bases in between. The CDR3 spans 15 residues. Germline V lookup: CDR1 SGHRS, CDR2 YFSETQ.